Listed here are 6 T cell receptor beta chains from one sample, sequenced in a study of blood T cell repertoires in COVID-19. Repertoires were generated with immunoSEQ multiplex PCR, while TCRdb's copy carries only in-frame clones and drops some. The table has 250,000 or so clones, 70% to 90% seen once. The material sequenced was PBMCs or T cells enriched from blood (not recorded which). These receptors came from a woman aged 30 to 39 with acute COVID-19.

V usage is TRBV3-1 (or the pseudogene TRBV3-2) and J usage is TRBJ1-2; 9 positions match TRBD1. V shed 4 bases and J 6 bases; nucleotides not matched to a gene: 6. This CDR3 comprises 14 residues. The germline V gene encodes CDR1 LGHDT and CDR2 YNNKEL (reference sequence). CDR3 sequence (DNA): TGTGCCAGCAGCCTGCAGGACAGGGGCCATGGCTACACCTTC. Protein product: CASSLQDRGHGYTF.

J is TRBJ2-2 and V is TRBV27; D may be TRBD2 (6 bases). Germline V gives CDR1 MNHEY, CDR2 SMNVEV (reference sequence). The germline V and J ends were trimmed by 6 bases and 10 bases, with 27 bases remaining between them. There are 17 residues in the CDR3. CDR3 region: CASRQKGLDIRFEELFF. For the CDR3, the DNA is TGTGCCAGCAGACAAAAGGGACTCGATATACGGTTTGAGGAGCTGTTTTTT.

The chain recombines TRBV29-1 with TRBJ2-7; TRBD1 is a possible D gene (6 bases). The CDR3 runs to 14 residues. Trimming removed 6 bases at V and 0 bases at J, with 15 bases between. Germline values: CDR1 SQVTM, CDR2 ANQGSEA. This chain's CDR3 is CSVQQGDLSYEQYF. Here the CDR3 DNA reads TGCAGCGTGCAACAGGGAGACCTCTCCTACGAGCAGTACTTC.

This clone was seen a handful of times. This rearrangement joins TRBV19 to TRBJ2-3, with D possibly matching TRBD2 (5 bases). CDR1 and CDR2 (germline): LNHDA, SQIVND (reference sequence). The CDR3 sequence is 15 residues long. V gave up 11 bases and J gave up 0 bases, with 18 bases separating them. CDR3 sequence: CASQFFSGSTDTQYF. The CDR3 region has the DNA TGTGCCTCTCAGTTTTTTTCGGGGAGCACAGATACGCAGTATTTT.

This clone has a handful of counts. This chain connects TRBV4-1 to TRBJ2-7, with 8 nucleotides matching TRBD1. The V segment lost 5 bases and the J segment 2 bases; nucleotides outside the gene matches: 8. Looked up from germline, CDR1 is MGHRA and CDR2 is YSYEKL. The CDR3 has 15 residues. CDR3 protein: CASSTPRGRAYEQYF. In DNA, the CDR3 is TGCGCCAGCAGCACTCCCAGGGGGCGAGCCTACGAGCAGTACTTC.

The V gene is TRBV19, the J gene TRBJ2-1, with a possible D match to TRBD1 (6 bases). Germline lookup yields CDR1 LNHDA and CDR2 SQIVND (reference sequence). The CDR3 runs 17 residues. Trimming removed 6 bases from V and 5 bases from J, with 23 bases in between. The CDR3 sequence: CASRKEGAGEQDNEQFF. The CDR3 region has the DNA TGTGCCAGTAGAAAAGAGGGCGCAGGGGAGCAAGACAATGAGCAGTTCTTC.